The text below deals with one TCR beta chain. The antigen is unknown. Together with a sample-barcoded 5' primer, a J-beta primer mix was included in a second PCR lasting roughly 6 to 12 cycles. Each cDNA was tagged by a template-switch adaptor containing 12 random nucleotides. TCRdb itself ran the 5' RACE reads through MiXCR, one entry per CDR3 protein. The repertoire holds about 1.1 million distinct CDR3 sequences, with 30% to 40% as singletons. This specimen belongs to a study of blood T cells in healthy people across ages. Study-level points and caveats: Leaving the PBMCs unsorted stopped any conclusive comparison of naive versus antigen-experienced cells. Both naive CD4+ cell counts and diversity were greater in long-lived donors than in aged donors. Those diversity estimates obtained from one million T cells were thought to be underestimates.

The V segment lost 0 bases and the J segment 4 bases; nucleotides outside the gene matches: 3. The germline gives CDR1 MNHEY, CDR2 SMNVEV (reference sequence). The CDR3 extends over 16 amino acids. Sequenced input: blood. This sequence joins TRBV27 and TRBJ2-1; 10 bases fit TRBD2. The source of this sequence is a man younger than 35 in good health. The CDR3 reads CASSLSRAGGYNEQFF. Written as DNA, the CDR3 is TGTGCCAGCAGTTTATCCAGAGCGGGGGGGTACAATGAGCAGTTCTTC.